This entry describes one T cell receptor beta chain. What it recognizes is unknown. The sample originates from a study of cytomegalovirus exposure and HLA in healthy donors. General observations from the study: Data from an earlier analysis indicated that most TCR beta V segments were productive either about 87% or about 30% of the time.

Healthy bone marrow donors made up the donors. CDR1 and CDR2 (germline): SGHRS, YFSETQ. V shed 3 bases and J 2 bases; nucleotides not matched to a gene: 7. The CDR3 runs to 16 residues. Amplification used 60 Vbeta primers and 13 Jbeta primers. Repertoires were generated with immunoSEQ multiplex PCR, while TCRdb's copy carries only in-frame clones and drops some. This table holds approximately 85,000 clones, about 80% found once. This clonotype was sampled from a woman in her forties or fifties in good health and CMV-seropositive. V and J are TRBV5-1 and TRBJ2-5; 10 nucleotides line up with TRBD2. The sample was PBMCs. The CDR3 region has the DNA TGCGCCAGCAGCTCGCGACTAGCGGGTCGGCAAGAGACCCAGTACTTC. This sequence encodes CASSSRLAGRQETQYF.